This T cell receptor beta chain was captured by sequencing in a study of blood T cell repertoires in COVID-19. For the study at large: Donors in the United States, Italy and Spain gave samples during acute or convalescent COVID-19. Sources were T cells, B-cell-depleted T cells, or PBMCs; the material itself was cDNA or gDNA.

Only in-frame clones appear in the TCRdb table, and some are missing; sequencing was by immunoSEQ multiplex PCR. Counted here are about 190,000 clones, roughly 82% occurring once; the ten biggest clones make up 5.6%. Individuals aged about 18 to 90 years were recruited from about two dozen US areas. The study assigned cohorts using participant-reported clinical history. CDR1 is SGHNT, CDR2 YYREEE, per germline (reference sequence). This CDR3 is 18 amino acids long. With 3 bases clipped from V and 5 bases from J, the junction kept 13 bases outside the gene matches. This chain links TRBV5-4 with TRBJ2-5, with 13 bases aligning to TRBD2. Sequencing was performed on PBMCs or T cells enriched from blood (not recorded which). The clonotype was recovered from a man aged 40-50 years with acute COVID-19. The DNA of the CDR3 is TGTGCCAGCAGCTCTGGACTAGCGGGAGCCTTAAGCGGTGAGACCCAGTACTTC. This sequence encodes CASSSGLAGALSGETQYF.